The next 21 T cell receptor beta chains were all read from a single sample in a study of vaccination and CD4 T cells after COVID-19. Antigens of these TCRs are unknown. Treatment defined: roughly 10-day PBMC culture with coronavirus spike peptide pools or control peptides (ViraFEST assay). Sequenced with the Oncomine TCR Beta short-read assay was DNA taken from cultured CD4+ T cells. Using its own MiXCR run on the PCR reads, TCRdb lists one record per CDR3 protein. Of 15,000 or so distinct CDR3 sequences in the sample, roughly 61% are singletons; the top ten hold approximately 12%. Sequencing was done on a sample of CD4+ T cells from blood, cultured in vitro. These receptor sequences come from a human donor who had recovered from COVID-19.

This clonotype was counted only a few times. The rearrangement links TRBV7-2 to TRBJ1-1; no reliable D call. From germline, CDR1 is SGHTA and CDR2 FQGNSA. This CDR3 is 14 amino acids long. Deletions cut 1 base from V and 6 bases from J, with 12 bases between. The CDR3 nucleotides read TGTGCCAGCAGCTTAGGGACGGGCTTCCCTGAAGCTTTCTTT. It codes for CASSLGTGFPEAFF. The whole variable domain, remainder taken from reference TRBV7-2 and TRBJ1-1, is GAGVSQSPSNKVTEKGKDVELRCDPISGHTALYWYRQSLGQGLEFLIYFQGNSAPDKSGLPSDRFSAERTGGSVSTLTIQRTQQEDSAVYLCASSLGTGFPEAFFGQGTRLTVV.

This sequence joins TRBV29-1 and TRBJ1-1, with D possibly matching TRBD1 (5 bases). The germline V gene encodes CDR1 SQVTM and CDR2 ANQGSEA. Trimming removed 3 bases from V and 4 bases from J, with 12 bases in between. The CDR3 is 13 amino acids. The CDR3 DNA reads TGCAGCGTTGAGTTGGGGGGGAGCACTGAAGCTTTCTTT. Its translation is CSVELGGSTEAFF.

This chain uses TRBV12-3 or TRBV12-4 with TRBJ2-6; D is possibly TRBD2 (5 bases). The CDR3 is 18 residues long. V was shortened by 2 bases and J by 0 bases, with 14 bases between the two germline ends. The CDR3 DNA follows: TGTGCCAGCAGTTTAAGCCCCGGGGTGAGCTCTGGGGCCAACGTCCTGACTTTC. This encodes CASSLSPGVSSGANVLTF.

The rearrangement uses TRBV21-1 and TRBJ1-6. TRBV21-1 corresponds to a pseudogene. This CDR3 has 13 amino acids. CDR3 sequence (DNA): TGTGCCAGCAGCGTAGAGGATAATTCACCCCTCCACTTT. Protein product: CASSVEDNSPLHF.

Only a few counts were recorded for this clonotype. Here the CDR3 reads CASSIVTGGNQPQHF. CDR3 coding DNA: TGTGCCAGTAGTATCGTAACAGGGGGAAATCAGCCCCAGCATTTT. The chain has TRBV19 and TRBJ1-5, with 8 bases lining up with TRBD1. The CDR3 sequence is 15 residues long. Germline CDR1 reads LNHDA; CDR2 reads SQIVND (reference sequence). V lost 3 bases, J lost 4 bases, and 5 bases stayed unmatched.

The CDR3 nucleotides read TGCAGTGCCAACGGACTAGCGGAAGCACAAGAGACCCAGTACTTC. Residues: CSANGLAEAQETQYF. The V and J genes are TRBV20-1 and TRBJ2-5, with TRBD2 matching 10 bases. V gave up 6 bases and J gave up 2 bases; unmatched junction bases: 9. CDR3 size: 15 residues. Germline V gene data show CDR1 as DFQATT and CDR2 as SNEGSKA (reference sequence).

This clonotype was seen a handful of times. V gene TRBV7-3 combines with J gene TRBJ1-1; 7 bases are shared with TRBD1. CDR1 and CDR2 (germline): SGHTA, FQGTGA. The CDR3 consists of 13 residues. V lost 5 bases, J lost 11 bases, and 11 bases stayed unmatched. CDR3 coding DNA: TGTGCCAGCAGCCCAAGGACAGGCGAGAGGGCTTTCTTT. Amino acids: CASSPRTGERAFF.

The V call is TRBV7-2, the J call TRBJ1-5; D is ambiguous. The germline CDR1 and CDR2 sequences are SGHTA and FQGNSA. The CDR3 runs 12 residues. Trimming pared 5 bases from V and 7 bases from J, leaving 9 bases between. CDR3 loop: CASSPNGQPQHF. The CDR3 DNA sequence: TGTGCCAGCAGCCCCAACGGCCAGCCCCAGCATTTT.

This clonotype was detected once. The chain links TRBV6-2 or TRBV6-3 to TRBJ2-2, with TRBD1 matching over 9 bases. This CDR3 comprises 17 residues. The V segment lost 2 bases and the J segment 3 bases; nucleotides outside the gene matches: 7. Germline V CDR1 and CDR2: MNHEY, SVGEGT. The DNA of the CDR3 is TGTGCCAGCAGTTACAGGCGGGACAGGGTCGACACCGGGGAGCTGTTTTTT. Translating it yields CASSYRRDRVDTGELFF.

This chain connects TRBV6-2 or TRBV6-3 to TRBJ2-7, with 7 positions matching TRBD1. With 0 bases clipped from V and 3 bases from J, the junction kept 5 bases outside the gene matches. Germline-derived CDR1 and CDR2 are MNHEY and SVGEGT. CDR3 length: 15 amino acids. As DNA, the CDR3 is TGTGCCAGCAGTTACTCGAGGCCAGGGGGCTACGAGCAGTACTTC. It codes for CASSYSRPGGYEQYF.

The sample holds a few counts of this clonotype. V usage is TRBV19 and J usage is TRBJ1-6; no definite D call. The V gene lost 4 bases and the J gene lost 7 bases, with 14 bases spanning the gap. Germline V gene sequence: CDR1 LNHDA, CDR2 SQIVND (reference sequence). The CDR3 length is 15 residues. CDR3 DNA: TGTGCCAGTAGTACCTCCGGAGGAAGCAATTCACCCCTCCACTTT. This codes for CASSTSGGSNSPLHF.

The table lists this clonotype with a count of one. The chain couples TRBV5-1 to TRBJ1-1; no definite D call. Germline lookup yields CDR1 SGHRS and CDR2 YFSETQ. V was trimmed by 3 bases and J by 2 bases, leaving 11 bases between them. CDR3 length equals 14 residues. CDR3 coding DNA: TGCGCCAGCAGCTCCCGGACGGTAAACACTGAAGCTTTCTTT. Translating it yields CASSSRTVNTEAFF.

This chain's CDR3 is CASSMGPQETQYF. For the CDR3, the DNA is TGTGCCAGTAGTATGGGACCCCAAGAGACCCAGTACTTC. This chain links TRBV19 with TRBJ2-5; D is perhaps TRBD1 or TRBD2 (5 bases each). The CDR3 is 13 amino acids. Germline V CDR1 and CDR2: LNHDA, SQIVND (reference sequence). V lost 3 bases to trimming and J lost 1 base, with 6 bases between them.

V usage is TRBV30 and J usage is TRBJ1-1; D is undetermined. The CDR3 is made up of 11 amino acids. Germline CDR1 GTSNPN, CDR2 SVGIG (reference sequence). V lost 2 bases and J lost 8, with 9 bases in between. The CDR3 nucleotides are TGTGCCTGGAGTCCAACTAGAGAAGCTTTCTTT. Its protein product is CAWSPTREAFF.

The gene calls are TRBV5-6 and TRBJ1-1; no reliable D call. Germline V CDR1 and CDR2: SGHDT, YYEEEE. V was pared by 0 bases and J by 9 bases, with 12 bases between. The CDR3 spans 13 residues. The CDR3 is CASSLARIGKAFF. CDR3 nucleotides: TGTGCCAGCAGCTTGGCACGGATTGGGAAAGCTTTCTTT. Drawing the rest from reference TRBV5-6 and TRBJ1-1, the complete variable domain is DAGVTQSPTHLIKTRGQQVTLRCSPKSGHDTVSWYQQALGQGPQFIFQYYEEEERQRGNFPDRFSGHQFPNYSSELNVNALLLGDSALYLCASSLARIGKAFFGQGTRLTVV.

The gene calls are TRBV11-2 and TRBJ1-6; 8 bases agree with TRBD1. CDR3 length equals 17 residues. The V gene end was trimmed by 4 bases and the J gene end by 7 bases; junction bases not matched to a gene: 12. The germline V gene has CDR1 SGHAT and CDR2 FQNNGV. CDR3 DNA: TGTGCCAGCAGCTCGAGGGGCGGCACAGGGGGGAATTCACCCCTCCACTTT. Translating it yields CASSSRGGTGGNSPLHF.

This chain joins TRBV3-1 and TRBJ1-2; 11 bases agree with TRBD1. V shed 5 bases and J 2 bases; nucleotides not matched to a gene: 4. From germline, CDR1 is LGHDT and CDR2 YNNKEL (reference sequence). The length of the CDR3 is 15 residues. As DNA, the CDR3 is TGTGCCAGCAGCAACCGGGACAGGGGGAACTATGGCTACACCTTC. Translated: CASSNRDRGNYGYTF.

The chain's CDR3 is CASSLGQGGGYTF. The CDR3 DNA is TGTGCCAGCAGTTTGGGTCAGGGTGGGGGCTACACCTTC. This chain links TRBV12-3 or TRBV12-4 with TRBJ1-2; TRBD1 is a possible D gene (5 bases). The V gene lost 3 bases and the J gene lost 8 bases, with 13 bases spanning the gap. This CDR3 has 13 residues.

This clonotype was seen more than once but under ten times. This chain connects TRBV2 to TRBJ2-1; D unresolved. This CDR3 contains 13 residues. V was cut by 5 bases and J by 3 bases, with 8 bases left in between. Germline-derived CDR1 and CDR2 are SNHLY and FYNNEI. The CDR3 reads CASSPWSYNEQFF. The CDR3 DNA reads TGTGCCAGCAGTCCCTGGAGCTACAATGAGCAGTTCTTC.

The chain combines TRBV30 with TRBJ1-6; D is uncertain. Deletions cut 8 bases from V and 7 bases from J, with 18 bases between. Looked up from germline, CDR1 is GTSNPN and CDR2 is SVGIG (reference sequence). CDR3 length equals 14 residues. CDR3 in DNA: TGTGCCCGGGTCGGTAGGGTCGGCAATTCACCCCTCCACTTT. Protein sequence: CARVGRVGNSPLHF.

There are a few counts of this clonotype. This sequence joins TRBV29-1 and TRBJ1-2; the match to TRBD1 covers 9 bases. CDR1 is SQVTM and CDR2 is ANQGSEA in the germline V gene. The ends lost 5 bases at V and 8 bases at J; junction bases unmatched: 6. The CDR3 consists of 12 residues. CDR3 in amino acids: CSVSRDRDGYTF. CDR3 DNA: TGCAGCGTTTCCCGGGACAGGGACGGCTACACCTTC. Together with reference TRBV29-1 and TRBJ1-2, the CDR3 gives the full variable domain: SAVISQKPSRDICQRGTSLTIQCQVDSQVTMMFWYRQQPGQSLTLIATANQGSEATYESGFVIDKFPISRPNLTFSTLTVSNMSPEDSSIYLCSVSRDRDGYTFGSGTRLTVV.